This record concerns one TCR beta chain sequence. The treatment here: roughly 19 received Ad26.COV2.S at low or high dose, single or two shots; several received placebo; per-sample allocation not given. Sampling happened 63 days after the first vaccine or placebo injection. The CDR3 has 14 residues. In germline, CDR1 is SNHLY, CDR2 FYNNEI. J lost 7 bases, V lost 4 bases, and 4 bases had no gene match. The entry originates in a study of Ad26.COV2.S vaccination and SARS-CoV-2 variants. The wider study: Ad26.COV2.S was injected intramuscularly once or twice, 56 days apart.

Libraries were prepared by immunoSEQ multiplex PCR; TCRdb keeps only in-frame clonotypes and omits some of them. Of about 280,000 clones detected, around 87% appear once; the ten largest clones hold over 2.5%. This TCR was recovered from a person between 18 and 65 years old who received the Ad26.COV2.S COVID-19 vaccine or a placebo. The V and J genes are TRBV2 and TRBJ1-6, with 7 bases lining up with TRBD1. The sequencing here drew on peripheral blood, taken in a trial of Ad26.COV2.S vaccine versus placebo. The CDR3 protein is CASSAGQPNSPLHF. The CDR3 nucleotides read TGTGCCAGCAGTGCGGGACAGCCGAATTCACCCCTCCACTTT.